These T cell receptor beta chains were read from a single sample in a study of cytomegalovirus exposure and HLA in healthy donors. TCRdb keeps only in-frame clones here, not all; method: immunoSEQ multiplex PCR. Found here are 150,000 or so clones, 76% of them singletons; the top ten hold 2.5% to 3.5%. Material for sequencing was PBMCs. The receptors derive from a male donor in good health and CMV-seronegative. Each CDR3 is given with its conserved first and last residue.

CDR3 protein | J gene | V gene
CASSSRGQVLWGEQFF | TRBJ2-1 | TRBV5-1
CASSPEGPGQQYF | TRBJ2-4 | TRBV7-2
CASSLDWVGERNTQYF | TRBJ2-3 | TRBV5-6
CASSLTGGATEAFF | TRBJ1-1 | TRBV7-6
CASSLEGGLPYEQYF | TRBJ2-7 | TRBV7-9
CSVGQGLATEAFF | TRBJ1-1 | TRBV29-1
CASKGAGLNEKLFF | TRBJ1-4 | TRBV27
CASSTQGTNSPLHF | TRBJ1-6 | TRBV7-3
CASSPRRGNSPLHF | TRBJ1-6 | TRBV6-6
CASSQTGMDTQYF | TRBJ2-3 | TRBV4-1
CASASGSELAGVENTQYF | TRBJ2-3 | TRBV19
CASEGKSRGLDYGYTF | TRBJ1-2 | TRBV23-1
CASRRADSYEQYF | TRBJ2-7 | TRBV6-1
CASSLKGEGNSPLHF | TRBJ1-6 | TRBV5-6
CASSHPLGERHF | TRBJ1-6 | TRBV14
CASSSSNTGELFF | TRBJ2-2 | TRBV19
CASSLAGKSNYGYTF | TRBJ1-2 | TRBV28
CASSPRGGTGTEKLFF | TRBJ1-4 | TRBV7-9
CASTGTGILRGYTF | TRBJ1-2 | TRBV6-6
CASSPLAGGYNEQFF | TRBJ2-1 | TRBV27
CASSEAGGNSPLHF | TRBJ1-6 | TRBV6-4
CAWSGQGAYEQYF | TRBJ2-7 | TRBV30
CASSPPLKGENTEAFF | TRBJ1-1 | TRBV18
CASSHREVTGYTF | TRBJ1-2 | TRBV5-4
CASSLYRTPLAKNIQYF | TRBJ2-4 | TRBV11-2
CASSFQRQGINTEAFF | TRBJ1-1 | TRBV28
CATRGSGSIDTGELFF | TRBJ2-2 | TRBV28
CASSLASRFPLF | TRBJ2-1 | TRBV5-4
CASSLGTGPNYGYTF | TRBJ1-2 | TRBV11-2
CASSFEQPYGYTF | TRBJ1-2 | TRBV5-1
CASSLEGAPNQPQHF | TRBJ1-5 | TRBV5-1
CASRDRVNSGELFF | TRBJ2-2 | TRBV2
CASSTEQNSYNEQFF | TRBJ2-1 | TRBV19
CASSYQGLAGSRELFF | TRBJ2-2 | TRBV6-5
CASSQDGLAGTDTQYF | TRBJ2-3 | TRBV4-3
CASSRGPSYEQYF | TRBJ2-7 | TRBV18
CASSSAGTDSYEQYF | TRBJ2-7 | TRBV27
CASSLGDGRAFSKQYF | TRBJ2-7 | TRBV7-9
CASSEGQDFNEQFF | TRBJ2-1 | TRBV18
CASSRQGSNTGELFF | TRBJ2-2 | TRBV19
CAGSRVDYGYTF | TRBJ1-2 | TRBV7-9
CSVSKGGENTEAFF | TRBJ1-1 | TRBV29-1
CASSLYFLRQGATEAFF | TRBJ1-1 | TRBV5-8
CASSQDSSGGFRTDTQYF | TRBJ2-3 | TRBV4-2
CASSPLGTPEETQYF | TRBJ2-5 | TRBV5-1
CASSLQGTGDYEQYF | TRBJ2-7 | TRBV27
CASSIPGTEREQYF | TRBJ2-7 | TRBV19
CASSPRTGGVGTEAFF | TRBJ1-1 | TRBV27
CASSFLAGEQYF | - | TRBV7-2
CASSLYGDEQFF | TRBJ2-1 | TRBV5-1
CASSEATGRDTEAFF | TRBJ1-1 | TRBV2
CASSWDREGYGYTF | TRBJ1-2 | TRBV2
CASSQRVRSSGSYEQYF | TRBJ2-7 | TRBV4-3